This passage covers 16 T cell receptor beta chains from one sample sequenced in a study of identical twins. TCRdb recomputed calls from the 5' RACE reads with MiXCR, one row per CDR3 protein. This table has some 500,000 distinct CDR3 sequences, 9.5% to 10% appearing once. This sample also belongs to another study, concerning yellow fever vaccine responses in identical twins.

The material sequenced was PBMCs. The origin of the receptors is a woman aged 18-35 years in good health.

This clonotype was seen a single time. The CDR3 DNA reads TGTGCCAGCAGTAGACGACCCTTGGACGGGGGTCCGGAGAACAACATTCAGTACTTC. This sequence encodes CASSRRPLDGGPENNIQYF. V and J are TRBV6-4 and TRBJ2-4; tentatively, D is TRBD2 (6 bases). The germline V gene encodes CDR1 MRHNA and CDR2 SNTAGT. This CDR3 has 19 amino acids. The V end was cut by 5 bases, the J end by 7 bases, with 30 bases between.

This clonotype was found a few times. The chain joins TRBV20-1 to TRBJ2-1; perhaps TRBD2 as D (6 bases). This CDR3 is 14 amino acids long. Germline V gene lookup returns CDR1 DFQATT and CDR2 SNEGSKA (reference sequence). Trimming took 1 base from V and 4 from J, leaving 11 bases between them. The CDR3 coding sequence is TGCAGTGCTAGAGGCGGGGCCGGATACAATGAGCAGTTCTTC. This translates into CSARGGAGYNEQFF.

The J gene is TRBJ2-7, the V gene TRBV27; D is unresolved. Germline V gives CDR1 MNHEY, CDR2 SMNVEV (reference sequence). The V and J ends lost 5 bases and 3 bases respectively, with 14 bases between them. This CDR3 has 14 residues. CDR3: CASSRRTDHYEQYF. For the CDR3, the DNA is TGTGCCAGCAGTCGGCGGACGGACCACTACGAGCAGTACTTC.

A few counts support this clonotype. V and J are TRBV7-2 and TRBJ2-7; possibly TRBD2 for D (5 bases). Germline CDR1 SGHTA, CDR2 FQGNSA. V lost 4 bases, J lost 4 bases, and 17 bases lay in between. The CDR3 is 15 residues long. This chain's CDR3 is CASSSTPGNGYEQYF. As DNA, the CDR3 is TGTGCCAGCAGCTCAACCCCCGGGAACGGTTACGAGCAGTACTTC. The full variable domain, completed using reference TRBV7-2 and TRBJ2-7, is GAGVSQSPSNKVTEKGKDVELRCDPISGHTALYWYRQSLGQGLEFLIYFQGNSAPDKSGLPSDRFSAERTGGSVSTLTIQRTQQEDSAVYLCASSSTPGNGYEQYFGPGTRLTVT.

CDR3 DNA: TGTGCCAGCAGTTACGGGCAGAGTGAGCAGTTCTTC. Encoded protein: CASSYGQSEQFF. The chain employs TRBV6-6 and TRBJ2-1, with unresolved D. The CDR3 runs to 12 residues. Germline CDR1 and CDR2: MNHNY and SVGAGI (reference sequence). The V gene lost 2 bases and the J gene lost 9 bases, with 8 bases spanning the gap.

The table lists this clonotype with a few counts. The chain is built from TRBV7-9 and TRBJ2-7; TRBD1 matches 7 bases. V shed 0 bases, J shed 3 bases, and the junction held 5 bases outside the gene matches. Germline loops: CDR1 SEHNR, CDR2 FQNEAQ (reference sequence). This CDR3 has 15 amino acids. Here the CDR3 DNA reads TGTGCCAGCAGCTTAGCGGGGACAGAGAGCTACGAGCAGTACTTC. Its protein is CASSLAGTESYEQYF.

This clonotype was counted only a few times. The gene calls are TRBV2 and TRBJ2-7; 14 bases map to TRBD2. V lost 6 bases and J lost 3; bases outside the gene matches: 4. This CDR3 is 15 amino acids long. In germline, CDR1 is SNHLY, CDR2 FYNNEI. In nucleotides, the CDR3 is TGTGCCAGCAGGGTCGGGACTAGCGGGAGCTACGAGCAGTACTTC. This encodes CASRVGTSGSYEQYF.

The CDR3 protein is CASTLGANTEAFF. The DNA of the CDR3 is TGTGCCAGCACGCTGGGTGCGAACACTGAAGCTTTCTTT. This chain uses TRBV6-2 or TRBV6-3 with TRBJ1-1; D uncertain. Germline V lookup: CDR1 MNHEY, CDR2 SVGEGT. The CDR3 totals 13 residues. Deletions cut 7 bases from V and 1 base from J, with 10 bases between.

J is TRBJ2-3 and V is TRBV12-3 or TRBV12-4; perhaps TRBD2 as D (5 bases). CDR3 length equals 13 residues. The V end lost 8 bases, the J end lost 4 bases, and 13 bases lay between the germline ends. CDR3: CASEGWAADTQYF. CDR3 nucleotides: TGTGCCAGCGAGGGTTGGGCGGCAGATACGCAGTATTTT.

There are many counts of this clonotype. CDR3 in amino acids: CASSYVEGGILAKNIQYF. Here the CDR3 DNA reads TGTGCCAGCAGTTACGTCGAAGGAGGGATACTAGCCAAAAACATTCAGTACTTC. This chain joins TRBV6-2 or TRBV6-3 and TRBJ2-4; D might be TRBD2 (6 bases). The CDR3 is 18 amino acids. V lost 2 bases and J lost 0, with 17 bases in between. Per the germline V gene, CDR1 is MNHEY and CDR2 is SVGEGT.

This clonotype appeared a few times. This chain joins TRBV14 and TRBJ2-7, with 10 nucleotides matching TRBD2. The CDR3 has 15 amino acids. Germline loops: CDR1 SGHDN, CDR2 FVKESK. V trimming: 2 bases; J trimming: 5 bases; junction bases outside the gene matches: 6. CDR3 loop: CASSQLAGEVHEQYF. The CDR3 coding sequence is TGTGCCAGCAGCCAACTAGCGGGAGAGGTCCACGAGCAGTACTTC.

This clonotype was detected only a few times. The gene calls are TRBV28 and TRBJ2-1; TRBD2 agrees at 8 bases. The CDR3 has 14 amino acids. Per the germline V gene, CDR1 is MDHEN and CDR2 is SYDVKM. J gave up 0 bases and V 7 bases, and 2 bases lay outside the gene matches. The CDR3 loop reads CASISGISYNEQFF. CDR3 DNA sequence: TGTGCCAGCATTAGCGGGATCTCCTACAATGAGCAGTTCTTC.

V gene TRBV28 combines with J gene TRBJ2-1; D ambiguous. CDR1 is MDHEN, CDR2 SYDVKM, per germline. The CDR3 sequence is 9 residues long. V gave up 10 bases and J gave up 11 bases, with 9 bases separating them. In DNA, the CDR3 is TGTGCCAACCCTCGGAAGCAGTTCTTC. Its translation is CANPRKQFF.

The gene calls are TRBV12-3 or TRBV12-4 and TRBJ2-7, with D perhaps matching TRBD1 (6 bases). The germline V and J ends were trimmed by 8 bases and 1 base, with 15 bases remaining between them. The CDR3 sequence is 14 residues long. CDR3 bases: TGTGCCAGCGGCCGGGACAAATTTTCCTACGAGCAGTACTTC. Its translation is CASGRDKFSYEQYF.

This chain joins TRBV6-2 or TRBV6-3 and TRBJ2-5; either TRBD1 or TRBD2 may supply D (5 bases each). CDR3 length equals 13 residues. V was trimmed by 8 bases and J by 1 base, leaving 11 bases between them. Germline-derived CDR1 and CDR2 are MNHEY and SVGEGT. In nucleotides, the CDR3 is TGTGCCAGCGGCCCCGGGACCCAAGAGACCCAGTACTTC. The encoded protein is CASGPGTQETQYF.

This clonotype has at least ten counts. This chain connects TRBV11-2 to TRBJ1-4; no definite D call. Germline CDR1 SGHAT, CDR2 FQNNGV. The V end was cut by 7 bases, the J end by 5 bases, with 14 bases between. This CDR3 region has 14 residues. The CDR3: CASTIGVPNEKLFF. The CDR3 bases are TGTGCCAGCACCATCGGGGTCCCGAATGAAAAACTGTTTTTT. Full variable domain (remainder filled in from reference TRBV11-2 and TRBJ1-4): EAGVAQSPRYKIIEKRQSVAFWCNPISGHATLYWYQQILGQGPKLLIQFQNNGVVDDSQLPKDRFSAERLKGVDSTLKIQPAKLEDSAVYLCASTIGVPNEKLFFGSGTQLSVL.